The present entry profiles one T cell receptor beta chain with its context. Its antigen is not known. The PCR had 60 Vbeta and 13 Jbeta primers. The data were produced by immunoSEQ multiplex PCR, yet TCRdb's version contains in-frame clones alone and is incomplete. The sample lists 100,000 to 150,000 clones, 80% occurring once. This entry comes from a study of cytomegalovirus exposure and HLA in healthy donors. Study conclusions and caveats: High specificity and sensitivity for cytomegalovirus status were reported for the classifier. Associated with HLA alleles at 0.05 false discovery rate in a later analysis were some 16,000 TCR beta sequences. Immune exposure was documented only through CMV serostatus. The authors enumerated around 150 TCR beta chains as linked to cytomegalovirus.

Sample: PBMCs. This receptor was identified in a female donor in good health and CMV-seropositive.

The chain's CDR3 is CASSELGGTGGYTF. The CDR3 nucleotides read TGTGCCAGCAGTGAACTCGGGGGGACGGGCGGCTACACCTTC. V is TRBV2 and J is TRBJ1-2; the D gene is possibly TRBD1 (5 bases). V was clipped by 2 bases and J by 8 bases, with 15 bases between them. This CDR3 comprises 14 residues. The germline V gene has CDR1 SNHLY and CDR2 FYNNEI.